Below, 30 T cell receptor beta chains from the same sample are listed, as sequenced in a study of identical twins. TCRdb recomputed calls from the 5' RACE reads with MiXCR, one row per CDR3 protein. The sample includes approximately 680,000 distinct CDR3 sequences, 7.1% of them seen just once. These data also formed part of another study, on yellow fever vaccine responses in identical twins.

The specimen was PBMCs. These receptors were obtained from a woman aged 18-35 years in good health.

The chain combines TRBV10-1 with TRBJ2-7; 10 positions agree with TRBD1. The ends lost 9 bases at V and 4 bases at J; junction bases unmatched: 3. The germline V gene has CDR1 WNHNN and CDR2 SYGVQD (reference sequence). The CDR3 consists of 12 residues. As DNA, the CDR3 is TGCGCCAGGGGACAGGGGAAGTACGAGCAGTACTTC. As protein: CARGQGKYEQYF.

This clonotype showed up just a few times. This chain uses TRBV29-1 with TRBJ2-3; 8 nucleotides agree with TRBD2. With V trimmed by 3 bases and J by 1 base, 6 bases remained unmatched. The CDR3 is 15 residues long. Germline lookup yields CDR1 SQVTM and CDR2 ANQGSEA. The CDR3 DNA reads as TGCAGCGTTGATGAAACTAGCGGAGGCACAGATACGCAGTATTTT. Amino acid sequence: CSVDETSGGTDTQYF.

V usage is TRBV11-2 and J usage is TRBJ2-1; possibly TRBD2 for D (5 bases). V lost 2 bases and J lost 0, with 17 bases in between. Germline CDR1 and CDR2: SGHAT and FQNNGV. The CDR3 sequence is 18 residues long. The CDR3 reads CASSLRGFGLSSYNEQFF. CDR3 bases: TGTGCCAGCAGCTTAAGAGGGTTCGGGCTGAGCTCCTACAATGAGCAGTTCTTC.

The DNA for the CDR3 is TGCAGTGCTAGGGGAACTATCTCCTACAATGAGCAGTTCTTC. It translates to CSARGTISYNEQFF. The genes are TRBV20-1 and TRBJ2-1; D is unresolved. V lost 3 bases, J lost 0 bases, and 9 bases lay in between. The CDR3 runs 14 residues. Germline lookup yields CDR1 DFQATT and CDR2 SNEGSKA (reference sequence).

This clonotype came up a few times. The rearrangement links TRBV7-2 to TRBJ2-1; D may be TRBD2 (7 bases). V lost 4 bases and J lost 0, with 13 bases in between. The CDR3 consists of 16 residues. From germline, CDR1 is SGHTA and CDR2 FQGNSA. In DNA form, the CDR3 reads TGTGCCAGCAGCTGGGGGGGCAGGGGCTCCTACAATGAGCAGTTCTTC. Translated, it gives CASSWGGRGSYNEQFF.

This clonotype was observed a few times. The chain carries TRBV24-1 and TRBJ2-3; D is unresolved. CDR1 and CDR2 (germline): KGHDR, SFDVKD. The V end lost 4 bases, the J end lost 6 bases, and 7 bases lay between the germline ends. The CDR3 spans 12 residues. DNA for the CDR3: TGTGCCACCAGTGACCCCCTTGATACGCAGTATTTT. Amino acid sequence: CATSDPLDTQYF.

The table lists this clonotype with many counts. The chain links TRBV7-8 to TRBJ2-1; 12 positions agree with TRBD2. This CDR3 has 16 residues. Looked up from germline, CDR1 is SGHVS and CDR2 is FQNEAQ. Trimming at V came to 1 base and at J to 7 bases, leaving 5 bases not matched to a gene. The CDR3 DNA reads as TGTGCCAGCAGCTTAGAGGCTAGCGGGAGGGGTAATGAGCAGTTCTTC. It is translated as CASSLEASGRGNEQFF.

This clonotype was counted many times. The J gene is TRBJ2-1, the V gene TRBV20-1, with a tentative D call TRBD1 (6 bases). The CDR3 spans 13 residues. Germline CDR1 DFQATT, CDR2 SNEGSKA (reference sequence). Trimming pared 6 bases from V and 5 bases from J, leaving 14 bases between. The CDR3 here is CSALRTENNEQFF. The CDR3, as DNA: TGCAGTGCACTTCGGACAGAAAACAATGAGCAGTTCTTC.

The chain is built from TRBV6-5 and TRBJ2-5; 11 bases map to TRBD2. The CDR3 sequence is 14 residues long. The germline gives CDR1 MNHEY, CDR2 SVGAGI. V lost 4 bases and J lost 7; bases outside the gene matches: 5. The CDR3 DNA reads TGTGCCAGCAGTTTAGCGGGGGGGCCGGGGACCCAGTACTTC. Translated: CASSLAGGPGTQYF.

The genes are TRBV7-8 and TRBJ2-1; 7 bases agree with TRBD1. V dropped 6 bases and J dropped 2; count of bases not matched to a gene: 4. Germline CDR1 and CDR2: SGHVS and FQNEAQ. The CDR3 runs 14 residues. CDR3: CASRNDRAYNEQFF. In DNA form, the CDR3 reads TGTGCCAGCAGAAACGACAGGGCCTACAATGAGCAGTTCTTC.

The genes are TRBV7-2 and TRBJ2-5, with D unclear. The CDR3 length is 14 residues. In germline, CDR1 is SGHTA, CDR2 FQGNSA. Deletions cut 1 base from V and 2 bases from J, with 8 bases between. Here the CDR3 reads CASSLGATQETQYF. The CDR3 bases are TGTGCCAGCAGCTTAGGGGCTACACAAGAGACCCAGTACTTC. Variable domain in full (rest from reference TRBV7-2 and TRBJ2-5): GAGVSQSPSNKVTEKGKDVELRCDPISGHTALYWYRQSLGQGLEFLIYFQGNSAPDKSGLPSDRFSAERTGGSVSTLTIQRTQQEDSAVYLCASSLGATQETQYFGPGTRLLVL.

This clonotype was picked up a small number of times. V and J are TRBV14 and TRBJ1-2; D is unclear. There are 16 residues in the CDR3. Trimming pared 0 bases from V and 0 bases from J, leaving 11 bases between. CDR1 SGHDN and CDR2 FVKESK come from the germline V gene. In DNA form, the CDR3 reads TGTGCCAGCAGCCAAGACGAACAGATCGCTAACTATGGCTACACCTTC. It yields the protein CASSQDEQIANYGYTF.

For this clonotype: No conserved phenylalanine or tryptophan is present at the end of the CDR3, so a read error is the likely explanation. The DNA is omitted, as the CDR3 cannot be located on it reliably, and the CDR3 follows TCRdb's listing. The chain uses TRBV3-1 and TRBJ2-7; TRBD1, the D gene given by the table, was not confirmed from the DNA. CDR1 and CDR2 (germline): LGHDT, YNNKEL (reference sequence). The CDR3 length equals 14 residues, ends included. This chain's CDR3 is CASSQGLARDTTSL.

This clonotype was seen a few times. V gene TRBV14 combines with J gene TRBJ1-1; D is undetermined. Trimming left V 1 base short and J 6 bases short, with 12 bases between. CDR1 is SGHDN and CDR2 is FVKESK in the germline V gene. The CDR3 spans 14 residues. For the CDR3, the DNA is TGTGCCAGCAGCCAAGCCGGGGTTGGTCCTGAAGCTTTCTTT. It yields the protein CASSQAGVGPEAFF.

This clonotype was detected a few times. The chain carries TRBV20-1 and TRBJ2-3, with TRBD2 identical over 10 bases. J was trimmed by 1 base and V by 0 bases; bases with no gene match: 13. The CDR3 loop spans 19 amino acids. The germline V gene encodes CDR1 DFQATT and CDR2 SNEGSKA (reference sequence). CDR3 DNA sequence: TGCAGTGCTAGAGATTCCAGGCTAGCGGGAGTAATCGGCACAGATACGCAGTATTTT. It encodes CSARDSRLAGVIGTDTQYF.

The chain joins TRBV7-3 to TRBJ2-1; 11 bases align to TRBD2. Germline assignment: CDR1 SGHTA and CDR2 FQGTGA. V shed 1 base and J 7 bases; nucleotides not matched to a gene: 3. The CDR3 sequence is 15 residues long. The CDR3 nucleotides are TGTGCCAGCAGCTTAAATAGCGGGAGGGCTAATGAGCAGTTCTTC. It translates to CASSLNSGRANEQFF.

This clonotype was observed a few times. V gene TRBV15 combines with J gene TRBJ1-3; no clear D gene. The V end was cut by 0 bases, the J end by 2 bases, with 8 bases between. The CDR3 loop spans 15 amino acids. In germline, CDR1 is LNHNV, CDR2 YYDKDF (reference sequence). As DNA, the CDR3 is TGTGCCACCAGCAGAGATAGGGCGGCTGGAAACACCATATATTTT. This sequence encodes CATSRDRAAGNTIYF.

The rearrangement links TRBV10-3 to TRBJ2-1; D is undetermined. CDR3 length equals 15 residues. The germline gives CDR1 ENHRY, CDR2 SYGVKD. V lost 1 base and J lost 5, with 12 bases in between. CDR3 in amino acids: CAISEFGSSNNEQFF. Written as DNA, the CDR3 is TGTGCCATCAGTGAGTTTGGTAGTTCCAACAATGAGCAGTTCTTC.

In this sample, this clonotype turned up a few times. CDR3 in amino acids: CASSQGMARGRDENIQYF. Written as DNA, the CDR3 is TGCGCCAGCAGCCAAGGAATGGCCAGGGGGCGCGATGAAAACATTCAGTACTTC. The genes are TRBV4-1 and TRBJ2-4; 8 bases are a match to TRBD1. The CDR3 runs 18 residues. The V gene's germline CDR1 is MGHRA and CDR2 YSYEKL. Trimming at V came to 1 base and at J to 5 bases, leaving 13 bases not matched to a gene.

There are many counts of this clonotype. The chain is built from TRBV21-1 and TRBJ2-5; TRBD1 is taken as the D call from the table, unchecked against the DNA. TRBV21-1 is flagged as a pseudogene. The CDR3 is 15 residues long. In nucleotides, the CDR3 is TGTGCCAGCAGCAAAGAGGACAGGGCCCAAGAGACCCAGTACTTC. It codes for CASSKEDRAQETQYF.

The rearrangement joins TRBV5-1 to TRBJ2-7; possible D gene TRBD2, 5 bases. Germline loops: CDR1 SGHRS, CDR2 YFSETQ. CDR3 length: 15 residues. The V end lost 0 bases, the J end lost 5 bases, and 15 bases lay between the germline ends. CDR3 in DNA: TGCGCCAGCAGCTTGGGGGAGTTCCCGTGGGACGAGCAGTACTTC. Amino acid sequence: CASSLGEFPWDEQYF.

In this sample, this clonotype turned up many times. The chain joins TRBV10-2 to TRBJ2-5; D is unclear. Germline lookup yields CDR1 WSHSY and CDR2 SAAADI. The CDR3 contains 13 residues. Trimming removed 2 bases from V and 4 bases from J, with 8 bases in between. This CDR3 is CASSEAPRETQYF. The DNA of the CDR3 is TGCGCCAGCAGTGAGGCCCCTAGAGAGACCCAGTACTTC.

This clonotype was seen at least ten times. The chain has TRBV7-9 and TRBJ2-3; 8 nucleotides line up with TRBD2. V lost 3 bases and J lost 5; bases outside the gene matches: 7. CDR3 length: 15 amino acids. Germline V gives CDR1 SEHNR, CDR2 FQNEAQ (reference sequence). The CDR3 nucleotides read TGTGCCAGCAGCTTCCGGGAGGGCCTTTTAGATACGCAGTATTTT. Protein product: CASSFREGLLDTQYF. Supplemented by reference TRBV7-9 and TRBJ2-3, the full variable domain reads DTGVSQNPRHKITKRGQNVTFRCDPISEHNRLYWYRQTLGQGPEFLTYFQNEAQLEKSRLLSDRFSAERPKGSFSTLEIQRTEQGDSAMYLCASSFREGLLDTQYFGPGTRLTVL.

This clonotype has a count of ten or more. The rearrangement links TRBV29-1 to TRBJ2-5; 7 bases align to TRBD1. CDR1 SQVTM and CDR2 ANQGSEA come from the germline V gene. V lost 0 bases to trimming and J lost 7 bases; unmatched junction nucleotides: 8. CDR3 length: 14 amino acids. The CDR3 sequence: CSVEDWTGMVTQYF. The CDR3 DNA follows: TGCAGCGTTGAAGATTGGACAGGAATGGTGACCCAGTACTTC.

The genes are TRBV10-3 and TRBJ2-7; 7 bases line up with TRBD1. The J segment lost 1 base and the V segment lost 4 bases, leaving 4 bases of the junction unmatched. Germline V CDR1 and CDR2: ENHRY, SYGVKD. The CDR3 extends over 14 amino acids. CDR3 sequence reads: CAISVGQISYEQYF. DNA for the CDR3: TGTGCCATCAGTGTGGGACAGATTTCCTACGAGCAGTACTTC.

This clonotype occurred a few times. This chain uses TRBV18 with TRBJ1-1; D is possibly TRBD1 (5 bases). Germline assignment: CDR1 KGHSH and CDR2 LQKENI. The V end lost 3 bases, the J end lost 2 bases, and 16 bases lay between the germline ends. The CDR3 length is 16 residues. The CDR3 loop reads CASSPLEGSLNTEAFF. CDR3 in DNA: TGTGCCAGCTCACCGTTAGAGGGGTCCCTAAACACTGAAGCTTTCTTT.

This sequence joins TRBV12-3 or TRBV12-4 and TRBJ2-1; D ambiguous. Deletions cut 5 bases from V and 4 bases from J, with 6 bases between. The CDR3 is 12 amino acids. CDR3: CASSVFYNEQFF. The CDR3 nucleotides are TGTGCCAGCAGTGTCTTTTACAATGAGCAGTTCTTC.

This clonotype was counted many times. V is TRBV5-1 and J is TRBJ2-1; the D gene is possibly TRBD1 (5 bases). The CDR3 is 15 residues long. The V end lost 3 bases, the J end lost 0 bases, and 10 bases lay between the germline ends. Per the germline V gene, CDR1 is SGHRS and CDR2 is YFSETQ. The CDR3 DNA reads TGCGCCAGCAGCTCCGACAGACCCTCCTACAATGAGCAGTTCTTC. It translates to CASSSDRPSYNEQFF.

This clonotype was seen repeatedly, ten times or more. The chain uses TRBV5-6 and TRBJ2-7; D call uncertain. Trimming left V 3 bases short and J 0 bases short, with 10 bases between. Germline assignment: CDR1 SGHDT and CDR2 YYEEEE. The CDR3 has 14 amino acids. CDR3 sequence (DNA): TGTGCCAGCAGCTCCGCTAAGACCTCCTACGAGCAGTACGTC. It translates to CASSSAKTSYEQYV.

The sample holds a few counts of this clonotype. The rearrangement uses TRBV9 and TRBJ1-1; TRBD1 might be the D (5 bases). The CDR3 covers 16 residues. Germline V gene data show CDR1 as SGDLS and CDR2 as YYNGEE. Trimming shortened V by 3 bases and J by 0 bases, and 15 bases separated the two germline ends. CDR3 nucleotide sequence: TGTGCCAGCAGCGCCCAGGGTCCGGGGGTGAACACTGAAGCTTTCTTT. It is translated as CASSAQGPGVNTEAFF.